The next 20 T cell receptor beta chains were all read from a single sample in a study of monozygotic twins with inflammatory bowel disease (dated by TCRdb to about 2019). Libraries were made using 5' RACE. Instrument on record: Illumina HiSeq 2500. TCRdb reprocessed the public reads and reports one entry per CDR3 protein sequence, without DNA. The sample table gives hundreds of thousands of distinct CDR3 sequences. Roughly 2.2% of the sample is held by the ten biggest clonotypes. The sequenced sample consisted of blood. Source of these receptors: a human donor with ulcerative colitis or Crohn's disease, or a healthy co-twin of an affected twin (not recorded which).

V gene TRBV6-2 or TRBV6-3 combines with J gene TRBJ2-1; TCRdb designates TRBD2, a call that cannot be tested without DNA. The CDR3 loop spans 19 amino acids. Per the germline V gene, CDR1 is MNHEY and CDR2 is SVGEGT. The CDR3 spells CATQPVASGRALLDNEQFF.

The V and J genes are TRBV12-3 or TRBV12-4 and TRBJ2-3. This CDR3 spans 14 amino acids. The CDR3 region is CASSLAFTGDTQYF.

The rearrangement links TRBV4-2 to TRBJ2-7; TCRdb lists TRBD2, though no DNA is available to test this call. Germline V CDR1 and CDR2: LGHNA, YNFKEQ. The CDR3 consists of 17 residues. This chain's CDR3 is CASSQGLLAGETYEQYF.

This chain uses TRBV10-3 with TRBJ1-1. Looked up from germline, CDR1 is ENHRY and CDR2 is SYGVKD. The CDR3 runs 12 residues. CDR3: CAISDGGAEAFF.

The chain couples TRBV3-1 to TRBJ2-1; the TCRdb call, TRBD1, lacks DNA for checking. Germline V gene sequence: CDR1 LGHDT, CDR2 YNNKEL (reference sequence). The CDR3 covers 14 residues. CDR3 sequence: CASSRRGTYNEQFF.

The genes are TRBV20-1 and TRBJ2-7; TCRdb designates TRBD2, a call that cannot be tested without DNA. Germline-derived CDR1 and CDR2 are DFQATT and SNEGSKA (reference sequence). The CDR3 is 14 residues long. CDR3 amino acids: CSALPAARGYEQYF.

The genes are TRBV4-3 and TRBJ2-3; the D gene TCRdb calls, TRBD2, cannot be checked with no DNA. The CDR3 sequence is 15 residues long. CDR1 is LGHNA, CDR2 YSLEER, per germline. The CDR3 sequence is CASSQLAGEADTQYF.

The chain has TRBV7-2 and TRBJ1-2; TCRdb's D call, TRBD1, is unchecked because there is no DNA. Germline V gene sequence: CDR1 SGHTA, CDR2 FQGNSA. This CDR3 is built from 15 residues. The CDR3 sequence: CASSPSYRGQGGYTF.

This chain links TRBV12-3 or TRBV12-4 with TRBJ2-1; TCRdb gives TRBD2 as the D gene, but with no DNA this cannot be confirmed. This CDR3 comprises 15 residues. This chain's CDR3 is CASSLVTSGYNEQFF.

This sequence joins TRBV20-1 and TRBJ1-5; TCRdb gives TRBD1 as the D gene, but with no DNA this cannot be confirmed. Germline CDR1 and CDR2: DFQATT and SNEGSKA (reference sequence). The CDR3 is 15 residues long. Here the CDR3 reads CSASLGGNSNQPQHF.

The rearrangement joins TRBV5-6 to TRBJ2-5; TCRdb reports TRBD2, a call that lacks DNA to check it against. CDR3 size: 18 residues. From germline, CDR1 is SGHDT and CDR2 YYEEEE. The chain's CDR3 is CASSLAVNTGHYQETQYF. The full variable domain, in which reference TRBV5-6 and TRBJ2-5 provide the parts outside the CDR3, is DAGVTQSPTHLIKTRGQQVTLRCSPKSGHDTVSWYQQALGQGPQFIFQYYEEEERQRGNFPDRFSGHQFPNYSSELNVNALLLGDSALYLCASSLAVNTGHYQETQYFGPGTRLLVL.

This rearrangement joins TRBV6-2 or TRBV6-3 to TRBJ2-6. Per germline, CDR1 MNHEY and CDR2 SVGEGT. The CDR3 is made up of 15 amino acids. CDR3 sequence reads: CASSFQPSGANVLTF.

CDR3 amino acids: CASSYSVDFPSGQYF. This sequence joins TRBV6-5 and TRBJ2-7; TCRdb outputs TRBD1, but without DNA this stays unchecked. The CDR3 is made up of 15 amino acids. Germline V CDR1 and CDR2: MNHEY, SVGAGI.

The chain's CDR3 is CSVGRGVPEETQYF. The chain uses TRBV29-1 and TRBJ2-5; TCRdb's D gene call, TRBD1, goes unchecked for lack of DNA. The germline V gene encodes CDR1 SQVTM and CDR2 ANQGSEA. CDR3 length equals 14 residues.

The chain recombines TRBV20-1 with TRBJ1-1. This CDR3 is built from 13 residues. The germline V gene has CDR1 DFQATT and CDR2 SNEGSKA (reference sequence). The CDR3: CSAPMGLRTEAFF.

The chain has TRBV20-1 and TRBJ2-4; TCRdb indicates TRBD1, and absent DNA this call remains unverified. Germline CDR1 DFQATT, CDR2 SNEGSKA (reference sequence). The CDR3 is 13 amino acids. The CDR3 loop is CSAWDRVGNIQYF.

The chain has TRBV19 and TRBJ2-6; the TCRdb D gene call, TRBD1, has no DNA to confirm it. CDR3 length equals 17 residues. CDR1 and CDR2 (germline): LNHDA, SQIVND (reference sequence). CDR3 protein: CASRWRGLSSGANVLTF. Together with reference TRBV19 and TRBJ2-6, the CDR3 gives the full variable domain: DGGITQSPKYLFRKEGQNVTLSCEQNLNHDAMYWYRQDPGQGLRLIYYSQIVNDFQKGDIAEGYSVSREKKESFPLTVTSAQKNPTAFYLCASRWRGLSSGANVLTFGAGSRLTVL.

The chain is built from TRBV18 and TRBJ2-1; TCRdb gives TRBD1 as the D gene, but with no DNA this cannot be confirmed. The CDR3 is 15 residues long. Germline V lookup: CDR1 KGHSH, CDR2 LQKENI. CDR3 sequence: CASSLSQGPGNEQFF.

The V gene is TRBV20-1, the J gene TRBJ2-5; TCRdb gives TRBD1 as the D gene, but with no DNA this cannot be confirmed. This CDR3 is built from 12 residues. Germline CDR1 DFQATT, CDR2 SNEGSKA (reference sequence). The CDR3 sequence: CSGLGLGQTQYF.

The chain employs TRBV6-5 and TRBJ2-3; TCRdb's D gene call, TRBD1, goes unchecked for lack of DNA. There are 17 residues in the CDR3. CDR1 MNHEY and CDR2 SVGAGI come from the germline V gene. CDR3 in amino acids: CAGSYPADRGLTDTQYF.